The rows below give T cell receptor beta chains drawn from one sample of a study of a mutant IDH1 vaccine in newly diagnosed glioma. Assay: immunoSEQ multiplex PCR; the TCRdb copy retains only in-frame clones and omits some. This repertoire shows more than 25,000 clones, around 85% found once; its top ten account for approximately 7%. These TCRs are of unknown antigen specificity. Sequenced material: PBMCs, taken from a glioma patient whose treatment included an IDH1 peptide vaccine. Receptor source: a man in his forties with glioma. Some clones in this sample may be carry-over from other donors' samples. Each CDR3 is given with its conserved first and last residue. D genes are given only for firm matches. Clone size is shown for a subset of rows, as once, few, many or a class of expanded clone.

V	J	size	D	CDR3	DNA
TRBV19	TRBJ2-6	-	-	CASSRRDLQAGANVLTF	TGTGCCAGTAGTAGGCGGGACTTACAGGCTGGGGCCAACGTCCTGACTTTC
TRBV10-2	TRBJ2-3	-	-	CASSAATDTQYF	TGCGCCAGCAGTGCGGCCACGGATACGCAGTATTTT
TRBV5-4	TRBJ2-7	-	TRBD1	CASRSGTDSYEQYF	TGTGCCAGCAGGTCCGGGACAGACTCCTACGAGCAGTACTTC
TRBV19	TRBJ2-2	-	-	CASTTQRDTGELFF	TGTGCCAGTACCACCCAACGAGATACCGGGGAGCTGTTTTTT
TRBV5-1	TRBJ1-1	few	TRBD1	CASRDLRGTGAMF	TGCGCCAGCAGAGACCTCCGCGGGACAGGGGCGATGTTT
TRBV5-1	TRBJ2-6	-	-	CASSLGWGSGANVLTF	TGCGCCAGCAGCTTGGGGTGGGGTTCTGGGGCCAACGTCCTGACTTTC
TRBV7-9	TRBJ1-1	-	-	CASSPGAWGAFF	TGTGCCAGCAGCCCAGGGGCTTGGGGAGCTTTCTTT
TRBV29-1	TRBJ2-7	-	-	CSVDGGEVYEQYF	TGCAGCGTTGATGGGGGAGAGGTATACGAGCAGTACTTC
TRBV9	TRBJ1-1	once	-	CASSVGRNTEAFF	TGTGCCAGCAGCGTAGGCAGGAACACTGAAGCTTTCTTT
TRBV7-9	TRBJ2-7	-	TRBD1	CASSPTGAAYEQYF	TGTGCCAGCAGTCCTACAGGGGCCGCCTACGAGCAGTACTTC
TRBV30	TRBJ2-7	-	-	CAWSWGSNKQYF	TGTGCCTGGAGTTGGGGCTCGAACAAGCAGTACTTC
TRBV6-1	TRBJ1-5	-	-	CASSRADSNQPQHF	TGTGCCAGCAGCCGGGCAGATAGCAATCAGCCCCAGCATTTT
TRBV13	TRBJ2-1	-	TRBD2	CASSSLGRGSSYNEQFF	TGTGCCAGCAGCTCCTTGGGGCGGGGGAGCTCCTACAATGAGCAGTTCTTC
TRBV7-9	TRBJ1-2	few	TRBD1	CASSPWDRGDGYTF	TGTGCCAGCAGCCCTTGGGACAGGGGGGATGGCTACACCTTC
TRBV19	TRBJ2-5	-	-	CASSAGETQYF	TGTGCCAGTAGTGCGGGAGAGACCCAGTACTTC
TRBV5-4	TRBJ1-6	-	TRBD1	CASSLAGQAYNSPLHF	TGTGCCAGCAGCTTGGCGGGACAGGCGTATAATTCACCCCTCCACTTT
TRBV9	TRBJ1-4	-	-	CASSVGGRRNEKLFF	TGTGCCAGCAGCGTAGGGGGCAGACGTAATGAAAAACTGTTTTTT
TRBV5-5	TRBJ1-1	medium-sized	-	CASSLGLEGEAFF	TGTGCCAGCAGCTTGGGGCTCGAGGGTGAAGCTTTCTTT
TRBV5-4	TRBJ2-7	few	-	CASSAGQTYEQYF	TGTGCCAGCAGCGCGGGACAGACCTACGAGCAGTACTTC
TRBV19	TRBJ1-5	-	-	CASSLIPQGGNQPQHF	TGTGCCAGCTCCCTAATACCTCAGGGAGGGAATCAGCCCCAGCATTTT
TRBV5-1	TRBJ2-3	-	-	CASSLTDTDTQYF	TGCGCCAGCAGCTTGACAGATACAGATACGCAGTATTTT
TRBV18	TRBJ1-4	-	-	CASSQGSATNEKLFF	TGTGCCAGCTCACAGGGCAGCGCAACTAATGAAAAACTGTTTTTT
TRBV12-5	TRBJ2-2	-	-	CASGFIGQRLNTGELFF	TGTGCTAGTGGTTTTATCGGACAGAGACTGAACACCGGGGAGCTGTTTTTT
TRBV4-3	TRBJ1-2	once	-	CASSQEHRALRSYTF	TGCGCCAGCAGCCAAGAGCATAGGGCCCTACGGAGCTACACCTTC
TRBV11-2	TRBJ2-5	-	TRBD2	CASSFGRAGGEETQYF	TGTGCCAGCAGCTTTGGACGAGCGGGGGGCGAGGAGACCCAGTACTTC
TRBV5-8	TRBJ2-5	-	TRBD1	CASSSQGVWEETQYF	TGTGCCAGCAGCTCACAGGGGGTCTGGGAGGAGACCCAGTACTTC
TRBV19	TRBJ1-4	-	-	CASSPGRNEKLFF	TGTGCCAGTAGTCCAGGGCGAAATGAAAAACTGTTTTTT
TRBV11-2	TRBJ2-1	-	TRBD2	CASSLDFQRGGRNEQFF	TGTGCCAGCAGCTTAGATTTTCAGCGGGGGGGCCGTAATGAGCAGTTCTTC
TRBV2	TRBJ1-5	-	TRBD1	CASSPRGQRSNQPQHF	TGTGCCAGCAGTCCACGGGGACAGCGCAGCAATCAGCCCCAGCATTTT
TRBV18	TRBJ1-2	-	-	CASSPEPGFGYTF	TGTGCCAGCTCACCAGAGCCCGGGTTTGGCTACACCTTC
TRBV29-1	TRBJ1-2	-	-	CSVVGGSNYGYTF	TGCAGCGTTGTCGGGGGTTCTAACTATGGCTACACCTTC
TRBV19	TRBJ1-1	-	-	CASSSNLMNTEAFF	TGTGCCAGTAGTTCGAACCTCATGAACACTGAAGCTTTCTTT
TRBV19	TRBJ2-5	-	-	CASSPLRGALQETQYF	TGTGCCAGTAGTCCCCTCCGGGGGGCATTACAAGAGACCCAGTACTTC
TRBV5-1	TRBJ1-2	-	-	CASSLGQGFFNYGYTF	TGCGCCAGCAGCTTGGGGCAGGGGTTCTTCAACTATGGCTACACCTTC
TRBV27	TRBJ2-7	-	-	CASSLRGHEQYF	TGTGCCAGCAGTTTAAGGGGTCACGAGCAGTACTTC
TRBV2	TRBJ2-7	-	-	CASSGVRSGDDEQYF	TGTGCCAGCAGTGGAGTACGTTCAGGGGACGACGAGCAGTACTTC
TRBV15	TRBJ1-1	-	-	CATSRAQGMNTEAFF	TGTGCCACCAGCAGAGCCCAGGGAATGAACACTGAAGCTTTCTTT
TRBV6-1	TRBJ2-3	once	TRBD2	CASISGLAGEDTQYF	TGTGCCAGCATTTCCGGACTAGCGGGGGAAGATACGCAGTATTTT
TRBV9	TRBJ1-6	-	-	CASSVVPQGGNSPLHF	TGTGCCAGCAGCGTAGTGCCACAGGGCGGAAATTCACCCCTCCACTTT
TRBV6-1	TRBJ2-7	once	-	CASSEVLGTSYEQYF	TGTGCCAGCAGTGAAGTCTTAGGGACTTCCTACGAGCAGTACTTC
TRBV4-2	TRBJ2-7	-	-	CASSQDGYEQYF	TGTGCCAGCAGCCAAGATGGCTACGAGCAGTACTTC
TRBV6-6	TRBJ1-1	-	-	CASSQYTSLNTEAFF	TGTGCCAGCAGTCAATACACAAGCTTGAACACTGAAGCTTTCTTT
TRBV7-6	TRBJ1-3	once	TRBD1	CASSLEVGQAYTSGNTIYF	TGTGCCAGCAGCTTAGAAGTGGGACAGGCCTATACCTCTGGAAACACCATATATTTT
TRBV5-6	TRBJ1-4	-	-	CASSRTGTGAEKLFF	TGTGCCAGCAGCAGGACCGGGACGGGGGCTGAAAAACTGTTTTTT
TRBV5-1	TRBJ2-7	-	TRBD2	CASSLGGGRYEQYF	TGCGCCAGCAGCTTGGGCGGGGGACGATACGAGCAGTACTTC
TRBV28	TRBJ1-2	-	-	CASSLYRVGLLGYTF	TGTGCCAGCAGTTTATACAGGGTGGGTCTTCTTGGCTACACCTTC
TRBV29-1	TRBJ2-7	-	-	CSVRVALSYEQYF	TGCAGCGTTAGGGTAGCGTTATCCTACGAGCAGTACTTC